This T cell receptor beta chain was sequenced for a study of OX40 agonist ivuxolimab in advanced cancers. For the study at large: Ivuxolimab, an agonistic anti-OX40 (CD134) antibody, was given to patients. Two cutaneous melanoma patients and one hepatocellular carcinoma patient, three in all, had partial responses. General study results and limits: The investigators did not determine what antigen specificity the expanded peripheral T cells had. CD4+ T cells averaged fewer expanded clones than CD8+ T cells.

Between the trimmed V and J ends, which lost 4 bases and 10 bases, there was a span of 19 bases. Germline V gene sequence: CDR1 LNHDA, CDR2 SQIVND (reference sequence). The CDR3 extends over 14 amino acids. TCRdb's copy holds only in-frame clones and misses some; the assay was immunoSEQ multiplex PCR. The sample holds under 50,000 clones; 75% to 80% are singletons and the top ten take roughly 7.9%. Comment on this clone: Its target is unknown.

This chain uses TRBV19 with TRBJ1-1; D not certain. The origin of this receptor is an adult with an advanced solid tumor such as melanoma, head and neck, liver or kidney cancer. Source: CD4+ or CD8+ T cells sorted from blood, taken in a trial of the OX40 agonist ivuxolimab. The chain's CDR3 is CASSTPSGFAGAFF. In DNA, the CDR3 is TGTGCCAGTAGTACGCCCTCCGGTTTTGCGGGAGCTTTCTTT.